This entry lists 9 T cell receptor beta chains sequenced from one sample in a study of technical replicates of blood from several donors. Profiling relied on immunoSEQ multiplex PCR, and the TCRdb table lists in-frame clones only, not all of them. The repertoire holds approximately 81,000 clones, over 75% seen once, with roughly 3.9% in the top ten. Sample: PBMCs. These receptors came from a human donor in good health. Some clones in this sample may be carry-over from other donors' samples.

The chain links TRBV6-1 to TRBJ2-3; a possible D gene is TRBD1 (6 bases). The CDR3 runs to 14 residues. Per the germline V gene, CDR1 is MNHNS and CDR2 is SASEGT. V was trimmed by 3 bases and J by 6 bases, leaving 13 bases between them. In DNA, the CDR3 is TGTGCCAGCAGTGAGGGCAGGGGATTGGATACGCAGTATTTT. Protein product: CASSEGRGLDTQYF.

The rearrangement uses TRBV9 and TRBJ1-1; possible D gene TRBD1, 6 bases. The V end lost 1 base, the J end lost 4 bases, and 11 bases lay between the germline ends. This CDR3 contains 14 residues. Per germline, CDR1 SGDLS and CDR2 YYNGEE. The CDR3 loop is CASSVQGISTEAFF. The CDR3 DNA reads TGTGCCAGCAGCGTACAGGGGATTTCCACTGAAGCTTTCTTT.

CDR3 region: CASSPRVAGGPYEQFF. CDR3 coding DNA: TGCGCCAGCAGCCCAAGGGTAGCGGGAGGGCCCTATGAGCAGTTCTTC. This chain links TRBV4-3 with TRBJ2-1; 11 nucleotides match TRBD2. Losses at the gene ends were 4 bases for V and 8 bases for J; bases not matched to a gene: 10. CDR1 is LGHNA, CDR2 YSLEER, per germline. There are 16 residues in the CDR3.

The V call is TRBV6-5, the J call TRBJ2-7; 8 bases fit TRBD1. With V trimmed by 4 bases and J by 5 bases, 7 bases remained unmatched. In germline, CDR1 is MNHEY, CDR2 SVGAGI. The CDR3 has 14 amino acids. The CDR3 DNA reads TGTGCCAGCAGTTCTAGGACAGGGAAGAACGAGCAGTACTTC. Translated: CASSSRTGKNEQYF.

The V and J genes are TRBV10-3 and TRBJ1-2; 7 bases map to TRBD1. J gave up 14 bases and V 6 bases, and 12 bases lay outside the gene matches. CDR3 length equals 12 residues. Germline values: CDR1 ENHRY, CDR2 SYGVKD. The CDR3 spells CAISRGGDSLTF. In DNA form, the CDR3 reads TGTGCCATCAGCCGAGGTGGGGACAGCCTTACCTTC.

The chain links TRBV9 to TRBJ1-1; 7 nucleotides match TRBD1. This CDR3 contains 13 residues. With 2 bases clipped from V and 7 bases from J, the junction kept 5 bases outside the gene matches. Germline CDR1 is SGDLS and CDR2 is YYNGEE. CDR3 sequence (DNA): TGTGCCAGCAGCGTTGGACAGGTAGGTGAAGCTTTCTTT. The encoded protein is CASSVGQVGEAFF.

The chain recombines TRBV4-2 with TRBJ2-3; 8 bases align to TRBD2. Trimming removed 1 base from V and 2 bases from J; junction bases left unmatched: 8. This CDR3 is 17 amino acids long. Germline CDR1 and CDR2: LGHNA and YNFKEQ. CDR3 protein: CASSQAPSGRNTDTQYF. The CDR3 coding sequence is TGTGCCAGCAGCCAAGCCCCCAGCGGGAGAAACACAGATACGCAGTATTTT.

This chain connects TRBV11-3 to TRBJ2-3; D unclear. The CDR3 is 13 residues long. CDR1 is SGHNT, CDR2 YENEEA, per germline. Trimming removed 2 bases at V and 6 bases at J, with 9 bases between. This CDR3 is CASSLPVEDTQYF. The CDR3 DNA reads as TGTGCCAGCAGCTTACCCGTCGAGGATACGCAGTATTTT.

The chain joins TRBV7-8 to TRBJ2-7; TRBD1 agrees at 9 bases. The ends lost 5 bases at V and 3 bases at J; junction bases unmatched: 5. This CDR3 contains 14 residues. Per germline, CDR1 SGHVS and CDR2 FQNEAQ. CDR3 sequence (DNA): TGTGCCAGCAGCCATCGACAGGGGGGCTACGAGCAGTACTTC. This codes for CASSHRQGGYEQYF.